These 23 T cell receptor beta chains originate from one sample sequenced in a study of cytomegalovirus exposure and HLA in healthy donors. In the PCR, 60 Vbeta and 13 Jbeta primers were used. Assay used: immunoSEQ multiplex PCR; TCRdb lists only in-frame clones, some missing. The sample holds about 130,000 clones. The sequenced sample consisted of PBMCs. These receptors originate from a woman between 40 and 55 years old in good health and CMV-seropositive.

The chain recombines TRBV25-1 with TRBJ1-5, with D tentatively TRBD1 (6 bases). V was pared by 1 base and J by 4 bases, with 8 bases between. Germline CDR1 and CDR2: MGHDK and SYGVNS. This CDR3 spans 14 amino acids. The CDR3 reads CASSESGANQPQHF. CDR3 DNA: TGTGCCAGCAGTGAATCAGGGGCAAATCAGCCCCAGCATTTT. The complete variable domain, with remaining parts taken from reference TRBV25-1 and TRBJ1-5, reads EADIYQTPRYLVIGTGKKITLECSQTMGHDKMYWYQQDPGMELHLIHYSYGVNSTEKGDLSSESTVSRIRTEHFPLTLESARPSHTSQYLCASSESGANQPQHFGDGTRLSIL.

CDR3 nucleotides: TGTGCCAGCTGGGCCTATGGCTACACCTTC. Residues: CASWAYGYTF. The V and J genes are TRBV2 and TRBJ1-2; no clear D. Per germline, CDR1 SNHLY and CDR2 FYNNEI. The CDR3 has 10 residues. Trimming removed 8 bases at V and 4 bases at J, with 5 bases between. The full variable domain, in which reference TRBV2 and TRBJ1-2 provide the parts outside the CDR3, is EPEVTQTPSHQVTQMGQEVILRCVPISNHLYFYWYRQILGQKVEFLVSFYNNEISEKSEIFDDQFSVERPDGSNFTLKIRSTKLEDSAMYFCASWAYGYTFGSGTRLTVV.

This rearrangement joins TRBV5-5 to TRBJ2-7; 10 bases align to TRBD1. The CDR3 extends over 18 amino acids. The junction had 13 bases not matched to a gene; V was cut back by 3 bases and J by 1 base. Per germline, CDR1 SGHKS and CDR2 YYEKEE (reference sequence). CDR3 coding DNA: TGTGCCAGCAGCTCGGTGGTTAATCCGGGACAGGGGTCCTACGAGCAGTACTTC. This translates into CASSSVVNPGQGSYEQYF.

The chain links TRBV2 to TRBJ2-2; D possibly corresponds to TRBD1 (6 bases). Trimming removed 6 bases from V and 5 bases from J, with 13 bases in between. Germline V lookup: CDR1 SNHLY, CDR2 FYNNEI. The CDR3 is 14 residues long. CDR3: CASSLQGSTGELFF. In nucleotides, the CDR3 is TGTGCCAGCAGCCTACAGGGTTCTACCGGGGAGCTGTTTTTT.

The V gene is TRBV19, the J gene TRBJ2-2; no definite D call. This CDR3 is built from 15 residues. Trimming stripped 7 bases from V and 0 bases from J, with 12 bases between. The V gene's germline CDR1 is LNHDA and CDR2 SQIVND (reference sequence). CDR3 DNA: TGTGCCAGTATAGGCGGAGCCGCGAACACCGGGGAGCTGTTTTTT. Encoded protein: CASIGGAANTGELFF.

The V call is TRBV7-8, the J call TRBJ2-1; 9 bases fit TRBD1. Per germline, CDR1 SGHVS and CDR2 FQNEAQ. The CDR3 has 15 residues. J lost 7 bases, V lost 5 bases, and 9 bases had no gene match. CDR3 coding DNA: TGTGCCAGCAGCAACCGGGACAGGGTAAATAATGAGCAGTTCTTC. Its protein product is CASSNRDRVNNEQFF.

This chain connects TRBV28 to TRBJ1-5; tentatively, D is TRBD1 (5 bases). The V and J ends lost 5 bases and 2 bases respectively, with 10 bases between them. The CDR3 runs 14 residues. CDR1 is MDHEN, CDR2 SYDVKM, per germline. CDR3 sequence: CASSGGGGNQPQHF. CDR3 nucleotides: TGTGCCAGCAGTGGGGGAGGTGGCAATCAGCCCCAGCATTTT.

This chain links TRBV5-1 with TRBJ2-7; weak D call: TRBD1 (6 bases). The length of the CDR3 is 15 residues. Germline CDR1 and CDR2: SGHRS and YFSETQ. Trimming removed 0 bases from V and 5 bases from J, with 15 bases in between. The DNA for the CDR3 is TGCGCCAGCAGCTTGGAGGTCCCAGGGGTGGACGAGCAGTACTTC. Its translation is CASSLEVPGVDEQYF. Combining the CDR3 with reference TRBV5-1 and TRBJ2-7 gives the whole variable domain KAGVTQTPRYLIKTRGQQVTLSCSPISGHRSVSWYQQTPGQGLQFLFEYFSETQRNKGNFPGRFSGRQFSNSRSEMNVSTLELGDSALYLCASSLEVPGVDEQYFGPGTRLTVT.

The gene calls are TRBV19 and TRBJ1-4; 7 positions match TRBD1. Germline trimming cut 4 bases from V and 7 bases from J; bases unmatched to any gene: 6. This CDR3 contains 14 residues. Germline assignment: CDR1 LNHDA and CDR2 SQIVND (reference sequence). CDR3 bases: TGTGCCAGTAGTACCCTCGACAGGGTTGAAAAACTGTTTTTT. Translating gives CASSTLDRVEKLFF.

The chain carries TRBV6-5 and TRBJ1-1; D might be TRBD1 (5 bases). This CDR3 is built from 12 residues. The V end lost 7 bases, the J end lost 1 base, and 7 bases lay between the germline ends. Germline assignment: CDR1 MNHEY and CDR2 SVGAGI. The CDR3 bases are TGTGCCAGCAATACAGGGAACACTGAAGCTTTCTTT. Translation gives CASNTGNTEAFF.

V and J are TRBV19 and TRBJ2-2; possibly TRBD2 for D (6 bases). The CDR3 covers 15 residues. V was cut by 7 bases and J by 4 bases, with 16 bases left in between. Looked up from germline, CDR1 is LNHDA and CDR2 is SQIVND (reference sequence). The CDR3 reads CASTDGRRGTGELFF. The CDR3 coding sequence is TGTGCCAGTACTGACGGCAGGCGGGGCACCGGGGAGCTGTTTTTT.

This rearrangement joins TRBV25-1 to TRBJ2-1, with D possibly being TRBD2 (6 bases). The germline V and J ends were trimmed by 7 bases and 6 bases, with 19 bases remaining between them. The CDR3 has 15 residues. Germline values: CDR1 MGHDK, CDR2 SYGVNS. The CDR3 is CASIQPGGHLNEQFF. CDR3 nucleotide sequence: TGTGCCAGCATCCAACCCGGGGGTCACCTCAATGAGCAGTTCTTC. Drawing the rest from reference TRBV25-1 and TRBJ2-1, the complete variable domain is EADIYQTPRYLVIGTGKKITLECSQTMGHDKMYWYQQDPGMELHLIHYSYGVNSTEKGDLSSESTVSRIRTEHFPLTLESARPSHTSQYLCASIQPGGHLNEQFFGPGTRLTVL.

The gene calls are TRBV6-4 and TRBJ2-6; 8 bases line up with TRBD1. Trimming cost V 6 bases and J 1 base; bases outside gene matches: 5. The CDR3 is 16 residues long. Looked up from germline, CDR1 is MRHNA and CDR2 is SNTAGT. CDR3 in amino acids: CASSGTGSSGANVLTF. The CDR3 DNA follows: TGTGCCAGCAGCGGGACAGGTTCATCTGGGGCCAACGTCCTGACTTTC.

The chain employs TRBV27 and TRBJ1-6, with D unresolved. The CDR3 spans 16 residues. Trimming took off 8 bases at V and 7 bases at J, with 21 bases between the two ends. Germline CDR1 reads MNHEY; CDR2 reads SMNVEV (reference sequence). The CDR3 nucleotides read TGTGCCAGCCGTCTCGAGGGTGCAGGCCGAAATTCACCCCTCCACTTT. Translation gives CASRLEGAGRNSPLHF.

The chain employs TRBV5-1 and TRBJ1-1; possibly TRBD1 for D (5 bases). The V gene lost 0 bases and the J gene lost 1 base, with 10 bases spanning the gap. In germline, CDR1 is SGHRS, CDR2 YFSETQ. There are 15 residues in the CDR3. The CDR3 DNA follows: TGCGCCAGCAGCTTGGTGGGGCAGAAGAACACTGAAGCTTTCTTT. This translates into CASSLVGQKNTEAFF.

The rearrangement links TRBV7-2 to TRBJ2-5; 7 positions match TRBD1. After removal of 5 bases from V and 0 bases from J, the junction contained 3 bases not matched to a gene. Germline loops: CDR1 SGHTA, CDR2 FQGNSA. The CDR3 length is 14 residues. The chain's CDR3 is CASSQQGYQETQYF. The CDR3 nucleotides are TGTGCCAGCAGCCAACAGGGGTACCAAGAGACCCAGTACTTC.

This chain uses TRBV28 with TRBJ2-1; TRBD2 might be the D (5 bases). CDR3 length: 13 residues. V dropped 6 bases and J dropped 6 bases, with 12 bases sitting between them. Germline V CDR1 and CDR2: MDHEN, SYDVKM. The CDR3, as DNA: TGTGCCAGCAGCCTCGGGGTGCGCAATGAGCAGTTCTTC. Protein: CASSLGVRNEQFF.

This chain connects TRBV12-2 to TRBJ2-7; the table assigns TRBD1, which was not confirmed against the DNA. TRBV12-2 is a listed pseudogene. The CDR3 runs 16 residues. CDR3 amino acids: CASRRLWRDRVYEQYF. Written as DNA, the CDR3 is TGTGCAAGTCGCCGCCTCTGGCGGGACAGGGTCTACGAGCAGTACTTC.

V gene TRBV9 combines with J gene TRBJ2-1, with 7 bases fitting TRBD2. Trimming cost V 2 bases and J 10 bases; bases outside gene matches: 18. Germline CDR1 SGDLS, CDR2 YYNGEE. The CDR3 covers 17 residues. In DNA form, the CDR3 reads TGTGCCAGCAGCGTGGGGGGTGGAGCGGGAAGGGTAAACGAGCAGTTCTTC. Translation: CASSVGGGAGRVNEQFF.

The CDR3 region is CASSPPGTGWDYGYTF. As DNA, the CDR3 is TGTGCCAGCAGTCCCCCCGGGACAGGCTGGGACTATGGCTACACCTTC. This rearrangement joins TRBV28 to TRBJ1-2; 8 positions agree with TRBD1. Germline V gives CDR1 MDHEN, CDR2 SYDVKM. The CDR3 contains 16 residues. V shed 5 bases, J shed 3 bases, and the junction held 11 bases outside the gene matches.

This rearrangement joins TRBV29-1 to TRBJ1-1; D gene unclear. Germline CDR1 SQVTM, CDR2 ANQGSEA. V was trimmed by 7 bases and J by 6 bases, leaving 15 bases between them. The CDR3 has 12 residues. This chain's CDR3 is CSGRMGRAEAFF. The DNA of the CDR3 is TGCAGCGGGAGGATGGGGAGGGCTGAAGCTTTCTTT.

The CDR3 sequence: CASSSGQRTEKLFF. In DNA form, the CDR3 reads TGCGCCAGCAGCTCCGGACAGAGAACAGAAAAACTGTTTTTT. The chain is built from TRBV5-1 and TRBJ1-4; possibly TRBD1 for D (6 bases). The V gene's germline CDR1 is SGHRS and CDR2 YFSETQ. V dropped 3 bases and J dropped 8 bases, with 14 bases sitting between them. The CDR3 covers 14 residues.

The chain uses TRBV10-3 and TRBJ1-4, with 7 nucleotides matching TRBD1. Unmatched junction bases numbered 8, after V lost 11 bases and J lost 5 bases. Germline V lookup: CDR1 ENHRY, CDR2 SYGVKD. The CDR3 spans 13 residues. CDR3 in amino acids: CAARDRWNEKLFF. Here the CDR3 DNA reads TGTGCCGCCCGGGACAGATGGAATGAAAAACTGTTTTTT.